This TCR beta chain was sequenced during a study of blood T cell repertoires in COVID-19. Clones were sequenced by immunoSEQ multiplex PCR, and TCRdb holds only the in-frame ones, with some missing. The sample carries some 210,000 clones, around 90% recorded once. The length of the CDR3 is 15 residues. Germline-derived CDR1 and CDR2 are MDHEN and SYDVKM. The germline V and J ends were trimmed by 3 bases and 4 bases, with 15 bases remaining between them. The receptor comes from a man aged 55 to 70 with COVID-19, enrolled during active disease. The sequenced sample consisted of peripheral blood. The chain joins TRBV28 to TRBJ1-1; possibly TRBD1 for D (5 bases). In DNA, the CDR3 is TGTGCCAGCAGTTTTGTTGCTCGGGGGAGCACTGAAGCTTTCTTT. It translates to CASSFVARGSTEAFF.